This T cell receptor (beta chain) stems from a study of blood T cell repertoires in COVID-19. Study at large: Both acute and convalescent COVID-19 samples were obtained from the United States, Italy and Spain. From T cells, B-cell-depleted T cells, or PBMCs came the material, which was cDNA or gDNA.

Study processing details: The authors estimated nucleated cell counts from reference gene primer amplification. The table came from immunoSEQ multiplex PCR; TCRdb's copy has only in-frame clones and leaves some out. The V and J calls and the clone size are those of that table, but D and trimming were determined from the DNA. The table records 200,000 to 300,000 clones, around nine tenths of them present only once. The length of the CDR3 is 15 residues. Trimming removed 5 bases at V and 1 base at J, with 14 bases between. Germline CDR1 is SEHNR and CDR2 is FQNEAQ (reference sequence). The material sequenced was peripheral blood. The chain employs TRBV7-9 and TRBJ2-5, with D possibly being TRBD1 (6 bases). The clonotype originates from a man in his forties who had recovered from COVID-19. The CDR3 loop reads CASSPGHSPQETQYF. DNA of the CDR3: TGTGCCAGCAGCCCGGGACACTCTCCCCAAGAGACCCAGTACTTC.